The rows below give T cell receptor beta chains drawn from one sample of a study of shared clonotypes between healthy human individuals. The table came from immunoSEQ multiplex PCR; TCRdb's copy has only in-frame clones and leaves some out. The table lists over 2 million clones, under 95% of them singletons. The sample was naive CD4+ T cells from PBMCs. The receptors here all came from a man younger than 35 in good health. Some clones in this sample may be carry-over from other donors' samples. Each CDR3 is given with its conserved first and last residue. The D gene is left open where the match is weak. Where a row states a size, it is once, few, many or the class of an expanded clone; other rows omit it.

j_gene | abundance | d_gene | v_gene | CDR3aa | CDR3nt
TRBJ2-1 | - | TRBD2 | TRBV4-2 | CASSQESSGSSPVGEFF | TGTGCCAGCAGCCAAGAATCTAGCGGGAGTTCGCCCGTTGGGGAGTTCTTC
TRBJ1-5 | - | - | TRBV4-2 | CASSQGGSINQPQHF | TGTGCCAGCAGCCAAGGGGGCAGCATCAATCAGCCCCAGCATTTT
TRBJ1-3 | - | TRBD1 | TRBV28 | CASSPRTGSIYF | TGTGCCAGCAGTCCGCGGACAGGGTCCATATATTTT
TRBJ2-1 | - | TRBD1 | TRBV11-3 | CASSPGQGAYNEQFF | TGTGCCAGCAGCCCGGGACAGGGGGCCTACAATGAGCAGTTCTTC
TRBJ1-2 | - | - | TRBV28 | CASSFLHGYTF | TGTGCCAGCAGTTTCCTGCATGGCTACACCTTC
TRBJ1-2 | - | - | TRBV4-2 | CASSQDGRNYGYTF | TGTGCCAGCAGCCAAGATGGAAGGAACTATGGCTACACCTTC
TRBJ2-7 | once | TRBD2 | TRBV7-8 | CASSFGGEVYEQYF | TGTGCCAGCAGCTTCGGGGGGGAGGTTTACGAGCAGTACTTC
TRBJ2-3 | - | - | TRBV5-6 | CASSETRPVTDTQYF | TGTGCCAGCAGTGAGACTCGTCCCGTCACAGATACGCAGTATTTT
TRBJ2-3 | - | - | TRBV18 | CASSPAGRGGTDTQYF | TGTGCCAGCTCACCAGCAGGGAGAGGAGGCACAGATACGCAGTATTTT
TRBJ2-5 | - | TRBD2 | TRBV5-1 | CASRLLAGVEETQYF | TGCGCCAGCCGCCTACTAGCGGGAGTGGAAGAGACCCAGTACTTC
TRBJ2-5 | - | TRBD1 | TRBV30 | CAWSLGQGAGETQYF | TGTGCCTGGAGTCTCGGACAGGGGGCCGGAGAGACCCAGTACTTC
TRBJ1-4 | - | TRBD1 | TRBV5-1 | CASSDGQGRGEKLFF | TGCGCCAGCAGCGATGGACAGGGGCGAGGAGAAAAACTGTTTTTT
TRBJ2-1 | - | TRBD2 | TRBV28 | CASSSLRVLGLAHYNEQFF | TGTGCCAGCAGTTCTTTAAGGGTTCTCGGACTAGCGCATTACAATGAGCAGTTCTTC
TRBJ2-3 | - | - | TRBV11-2 | CASSRGTTDTQYF | TGTGCCAGCAGCCGCGGGACCACAGATACGCAGTATTTT
TRBJ1-1 | - | TRBD1 | TRBV28 | CASSSGQGKPEAFF | TGTGCCAGCAGTTCTGGACAGGGGAAACCTGAAGCTTTCTTT
TRBJ2-7 | - | - | TRBV9 | CASSRGKAYEQYF | TGTGCCAGCAGCCGGGGGAAGGCCTACGAGCAGTACTTC
TRBJ2-5 | - | TRBD1 | TRBV6-1 | CASSLGQNQETQYF | TGTGCCAGCAGTCTGGGACAGAACCAAGAGACCCAGTACTTC
TRBJ1-5 | - | - | TRBV19 | CASSIGTQTQPQHF | TGTGCCAGTAGTATAGGGACCCAGACCCAGCCCCAGCATTTT
TRBJ2-7 | - | - | TRBV11-2 | CASSLTGAGSYEQYF | TGTGCCAGCAGCTTAACGGGAGCTGGCTCCTACGAGCAGTACTTC
TRBJ1-2 | - | TRBD1 | TRBV30 | CAWSFPTGSDGYTF | TGTGCCTGGAGCTTCCCGACAGGGAGCGATGGCTACACCTTC
TRBJ2-2 | - | - | TRBV19 | CASSPGQNTGELFF | TGTGCCAGTAGTCCCGGACAGAACACCGGGGAGCTGTTTTTT
TRBJ2-3 | - | TRBD2 | TRBV9 | CASSATSGYTQYF | TGTGCCAGCAGCGCGACTAGCGGTTATACGCAGTATTTT
TRBJ2-6 | - | - | TRBV5-1 | CASSLGWSGANVLTF | TGCGCCAGCAGCTTGGGGTGGTCTGGGGCCAACGTCCTGACTTTC
TRBJ1-1 | - | - | TRBV9 | CASSVEGRGGTEAFF | TGTGCCAGCAGCGTAGAGGGCCGGGGGGGCACTGAAGCTTTCTTT
TRBJ2-5 | - | TRBD1 | TRBV6-5 | CASSLRGLSQETQYF | TGTGCCAGCAGCCTCAGGGGGCTGTCCCAAGAGACCCAGTACTTC
TRBJ2-1 | once | - | TRBV4-1 | CASSPVPGVAYNEQFF | TGCGCCAGCAGCCCCGTACCGGGGGTGGCCTACAATGAGCAGTTCTTC
TRBJ2-5 | - | - | TRBV7-9 | CASSITPKETQYF | TGTGCCAGCAGCATCACACCTAAAGAGACCCAGTACTTC
TRBJ1-5 | - | TRBD1 | TRBV18 | CASSPGQGRNQPQHF | TGTGCCAGCTCACCGGGACAGGGACGGAATCAGCCCCAGCATTTT
TRBJ2-7 | - | TRBD1 | TRBV11-2 | CASSFGQVTSYEQYF | TGTGCCAGCAGCTTTGGACAGGTTACCTCCTACGAGCAGTACTTC
TRBJ1-5 | - | - | TRBV6-5 | CASSTRTGKDQPQHF | TGTGCCAGCAGTACGCGGACCGGAAAGGATCAGCCCCAGCATTTT
TRBJ2-2 | - | - | TRBV7-3 | CASSLGLPGELFF | TGTGCCAGCAGCTTAGGGTTGCCCGGGGAGCTGTTTTTT
TRBJ2-2 | - | - | TRBV2 | CASSRRGDTGELFF | TGTGCCAGCAGTCGCAGGGGTGACACCGGGGAGCTGTTTTTT
TRBJ1-1 | few | - | TRBV27 | CASSPPGRRLIAFF | TGTGCCAGCAGTCCCCCAGGACGGCGTCTGATTGCTTTCTTT
TRBJ2-5 | - | TRBD2 | TRBV5-1 | CASSLASREGSETQYF | TGCGCCAGCAGCTTGGCCAGTCGGGAGGGTTCAGAGACCCAGTACTTC
TRBJ1-5 | - | - | TRBV6-5 | CASSGGAGPQHF | TGTGCCAGCAGCGGGGGGGCAGGGCCCCAGCATTTT
TRBJ2-7 | - | TRBD2 | TRBV27 | CASSLGLAGVSYEQYF | TGTGCCAGCAGTTTAGGACTAGCGGGAGTCTCCTACGAGCAGTACTTC
TRBJ1-5 | - | - | TRBV6-1 | CASFPAWGGNQPQHF | TGTGCCAGCTTCCCAGCCTGGGGGGGTAATCAGCCCCAGCATTTT
TRBJ2-7 | - | TRBD2 | TRBV29-1 | CSVEPWTSGSSYEQYF | TGCAGCGTTGAACCTTGGACTAGCGGTAGCTCCTACGAGCAGTACTTC
TRBJ2-7 | - | - | TRBV5-1 | CASSFNDRSGEQYF | TGCGCCAGCAGCTTTAACGACCGCTCGGGGGAGCAGTACTTC
TRBJ2-5 | - | - | TRBV5-6 | CASSLVVSETQYF | TGTGCCAGCAGCTTGGTAGTAAGCGAGACCCAGTACTTC
TRBJ1-3 | - | - | TRBV2 | CASGGRSSGNTIYF | TGTGCCAGCGGGGGACGGAGCTCTGGAAACACCATATATTTT
TRBJ2-7 | - | - | TRBV7-3 | CASSPGGEVSYEQYF | TGTGCCAGCAGCCCCGGTGGGGAAGTCTCCTACGAGCAGTACTTC
TRBJ2-1 | - | - | TRBV2 | CASKSYYNINEQFF | TGTGCCAGCAAGTCTTACTATAACATCAATGAGCAGTTCTTC
TRBJ2-7 | - | TRBD1 | TRBV18 | CASSQLGQDYEQYF | TGTGCCAGCTCCCAACTGGGACAGGACTACGAGCAGTACTTC
TRBJ2-1 | - | - | TRBV6-6 | CASTDPGQGRNNEQFF | TGTGCCAGCACCGATCCGGGCCAGGGGCGGAACAATGAGCAGTTCTTC
TRBJ2-5 | - | TRBD1 | TRBV5-1 | CASSQGQGKTQYF | TGCGCCAGCAGCCAGGGACAGGGGAAGACCCAGTACTTC
TRBJ2-2 | - | - | TRBV5-1 | CASKVLAGTGELFF | TGCGCCAGCAAGGTTCTAGCTGGTACCGGGGAGCTGTTTTTT
TRBJ2-3 | - | - | TRBV28 | CASSRGHTQYF | TGTGCCAGCAGCCGGGGACATACGCAGTATTTT
TRBJ2-7 | - | TRBD1 | TRBV19 | CASSRDRGYEQYF | TGTGCCAGTAGCCGCGACAGGGGGTACGAGCAGTACTTC
TRBJ1-1 | - | - | TRBV6-5 | CASSYDGGSEAFF | TGTGCCAGCAGTTACGACGGGGGTTCGGAAGCTTTCTTT
TRBJ2-5 | - | TRBD1 | TRBV7-9 | CASSRPGGPQETQYF | TGTGCCAGCAGCCGACCAGGGGGCCCCCAAGAGACCCAGTACTTC
TRBJ2-2 | once | - | TRBV5-8 | CASSRLRSAENTGELFF | TGTGCCAGCAGCCGGCTGCGTAGTGCGGAGAACACCGGGGAGCTGTTTTTT